The following is a T cell receptor (beta chain) sequence with its context. Its target is not known. The CDR3 length is 15 residues. V dropped 0 bases and J dropped 10 bases, with 16 bases sitting between them. Germline V gives CDR1 MGHRA, CDR2 YSYEKL. This record belongs to a study of neoadjuvant anti-PD-1 for oral cavity cancer. Overall study results and limits: TCR analyses covered only a few patients per response group. Higher pretreatment Treg/Th17 ratios tracked higher pretreatment blood clonality.

Time point meaning: after neoadjuvant nivolumab, at surgical resection. Patients had HPV-negative, locally advanced oral cavity squamous cell carcinoma. No culture or expansion preceded analysis of these blood cells. TCRdb's table, derived via immunoSEQ multiplex PCR, lists solely in-frame clones and lacks some. Of fewer than 10,000 clones in the sample, about three fifths were seen once. Sequencing used PBMCs, obtained after nivolumab (anti-PD-1) treatment. The sequence was collected from a person aged 40 to 85 with oral cavity squamous cell carcinoma. The chain combines TRBV4-1 with TRBJ2-4; D possibly corresponds to TRBD1 (6 bases). CDR3 sequence (DNA): TGCGCCAGCAGCCAAGAGACAGGTCGGGATAGGATTCAGTACTTC. Protein product: CASSQETGRDRIQYF.